This T cell receptor beta chain was retrieved from a study of cytomegalovirus exposure and HLA in healthy donors. In germline, CDR1 is MNHEY, CDR2 SMNVEV (reference sequence). The length of the CDR3 is 16 residues. Trimming removed 2 bases from V and 6 bases from J; junction bases left unmatched: 9. TCRdb's copy holds only in-frame clones and misses some; the assay was immunoSEQ multiplex PCR. The repertoire has roughly 250,000 clones, approximately 84% of them found once; the top ten carry around 1.2%. The receptor was derived from a woman younger than 45 in good health and CMV-seropositive. Sample: PBMCs. The chain employs TRBV27 and TRBJ2-2, with 7 positions matching TRBD1. The CDR3 DNA reads as TGTGCCAGCAGTTTACCGACAGGGCGGAGTTCCGGGGAGCTGTTTTTT. Its translation is CASSLPTGRSSGELFF.